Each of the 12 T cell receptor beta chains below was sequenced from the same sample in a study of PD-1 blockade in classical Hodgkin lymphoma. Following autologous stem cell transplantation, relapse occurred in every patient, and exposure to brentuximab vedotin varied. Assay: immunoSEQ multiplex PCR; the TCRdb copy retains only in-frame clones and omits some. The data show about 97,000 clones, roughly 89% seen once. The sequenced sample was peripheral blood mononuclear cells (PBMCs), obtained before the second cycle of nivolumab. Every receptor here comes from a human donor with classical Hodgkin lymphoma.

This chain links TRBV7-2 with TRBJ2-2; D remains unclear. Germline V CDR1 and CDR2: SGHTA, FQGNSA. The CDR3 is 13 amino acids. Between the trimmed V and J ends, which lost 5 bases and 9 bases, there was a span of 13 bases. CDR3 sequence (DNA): TGTGCCAGCAGCACAGACCGTCACCGGGAGCTGTTTTTT. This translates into CASSTDRHRELFF.

CDR3 residues: CASSHGQPLSPLHF. CDR3 DNA: TGTGCCAGCAGTCACGGGCAACCCCTATCACCCCTCCACTTT. This chain links TRBV25-1 with TRBJ1-6; D unclear. CDR1 is MGHDK, CDR2 SYGVNS, per germline. This CDR3 has 14 residues. V lost 5 bases and J 10 bases, leaving 15 bases between the germline ends.

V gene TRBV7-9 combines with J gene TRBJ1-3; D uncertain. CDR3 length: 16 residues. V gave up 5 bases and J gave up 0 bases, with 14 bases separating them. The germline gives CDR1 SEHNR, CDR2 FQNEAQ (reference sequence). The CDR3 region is CASSPRKNRSGNTIYF. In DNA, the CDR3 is TGTGCCAGCAGCCCCCGAAAAAACCGCTCTGGAAACACCATATATTTT.

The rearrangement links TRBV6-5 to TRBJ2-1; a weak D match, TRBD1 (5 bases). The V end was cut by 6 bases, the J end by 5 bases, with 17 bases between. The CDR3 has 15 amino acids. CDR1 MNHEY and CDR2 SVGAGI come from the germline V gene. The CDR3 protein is CASRQQGARNNEQFF. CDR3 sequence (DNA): TGTGCCAGCAGGCAACAAGGGGCTCGTAACAATGAGCAGTTCTTC.

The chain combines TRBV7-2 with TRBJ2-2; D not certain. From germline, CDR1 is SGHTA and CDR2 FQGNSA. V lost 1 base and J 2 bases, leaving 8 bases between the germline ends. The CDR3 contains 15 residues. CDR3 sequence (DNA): TGTGCCAGCAGCTTAGGGCGGCAAAACACCGGGGAGCTGTTTTTT. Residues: CASSLGRQNTGELFF.

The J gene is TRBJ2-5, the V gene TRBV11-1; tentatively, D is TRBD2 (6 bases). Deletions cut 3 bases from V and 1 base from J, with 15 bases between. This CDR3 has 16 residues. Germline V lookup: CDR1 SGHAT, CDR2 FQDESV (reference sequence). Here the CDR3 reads CASSLFGEVRQETQYF. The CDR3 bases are TGTGCCAGCAGCTTGTTCGGGGAGGTTCGCCAAGAGACCCAGTACTTC.

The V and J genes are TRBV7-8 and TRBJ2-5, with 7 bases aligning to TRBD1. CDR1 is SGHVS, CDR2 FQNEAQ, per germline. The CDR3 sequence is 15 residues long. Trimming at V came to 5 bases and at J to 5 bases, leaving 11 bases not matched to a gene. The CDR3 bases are TGTGCCAGCAGCACTACACGACAGGGATATGAGACCCAGTACTTC. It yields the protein CASSTTRQGYETQYF.

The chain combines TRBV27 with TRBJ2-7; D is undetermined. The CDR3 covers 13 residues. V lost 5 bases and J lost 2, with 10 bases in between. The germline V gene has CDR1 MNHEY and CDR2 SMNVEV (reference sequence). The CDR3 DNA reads TGTGCCAGCAGTCCGACCACACCCTACGAGCAGTACTTC. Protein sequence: CASSPTTPYEQYF.

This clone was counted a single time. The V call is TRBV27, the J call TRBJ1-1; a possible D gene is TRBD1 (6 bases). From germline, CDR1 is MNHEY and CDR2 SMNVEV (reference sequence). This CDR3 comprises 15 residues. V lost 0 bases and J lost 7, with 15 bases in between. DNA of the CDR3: TGTGCCAGCAGTTTATCACCCATTGGACAGTTTGAAGCTTTCTTT. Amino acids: CASSLSPIGQFEAFF.

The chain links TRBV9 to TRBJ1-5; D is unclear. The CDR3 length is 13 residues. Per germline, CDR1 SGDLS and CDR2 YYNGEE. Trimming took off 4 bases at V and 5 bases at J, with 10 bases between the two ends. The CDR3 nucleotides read TGTGCCAGCAGCCCATCCCCTCATCAGCCCCAGCATTTT. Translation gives CASSPSPHQPQHF.

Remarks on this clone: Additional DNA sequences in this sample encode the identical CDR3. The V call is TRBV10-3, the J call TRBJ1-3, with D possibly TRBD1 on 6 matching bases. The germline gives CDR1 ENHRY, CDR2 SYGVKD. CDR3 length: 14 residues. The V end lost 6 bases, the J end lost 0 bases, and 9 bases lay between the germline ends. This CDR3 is CAISGGGSGNTIYF. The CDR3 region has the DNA TGTGCCATCAGCGGGGGCGGCTCTGGAAACACCATATATTTT.

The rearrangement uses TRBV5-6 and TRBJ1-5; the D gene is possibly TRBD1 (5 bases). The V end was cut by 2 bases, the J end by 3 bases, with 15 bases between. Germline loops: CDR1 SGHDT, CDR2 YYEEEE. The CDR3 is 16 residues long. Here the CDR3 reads CASSLYVTGHNQPQHF. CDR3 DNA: TGTGCCAGCAGCTTATATGTAACAGGCCACAATCAGCCCCAGCATTTT.